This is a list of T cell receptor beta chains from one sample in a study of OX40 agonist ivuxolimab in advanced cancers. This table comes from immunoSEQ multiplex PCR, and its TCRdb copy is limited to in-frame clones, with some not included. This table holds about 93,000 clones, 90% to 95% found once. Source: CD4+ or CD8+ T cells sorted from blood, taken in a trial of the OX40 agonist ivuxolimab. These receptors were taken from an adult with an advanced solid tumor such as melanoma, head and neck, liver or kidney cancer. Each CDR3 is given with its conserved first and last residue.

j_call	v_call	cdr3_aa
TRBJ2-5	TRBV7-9	CASSSGGTTQETQYF
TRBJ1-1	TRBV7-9	CASSLEGGMNTEAFF
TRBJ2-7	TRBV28	CASSFAGGSYEQYF
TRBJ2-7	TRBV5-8	CASSLTGQPYEQYF
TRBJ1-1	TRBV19	CASSTRAGNTEAFF
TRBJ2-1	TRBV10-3	CAISEPRDSLDEQFF
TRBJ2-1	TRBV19	CASSIGPGGDEQFF
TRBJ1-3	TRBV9	CASSSPLGRANAGNTIYF
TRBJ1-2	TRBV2	CATVRVAYGYTF
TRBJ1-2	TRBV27	CASSPRTGLGGYTF
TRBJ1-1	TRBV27	CASSFAMNTEAFF
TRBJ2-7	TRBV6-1	CAIRGIYEQYF